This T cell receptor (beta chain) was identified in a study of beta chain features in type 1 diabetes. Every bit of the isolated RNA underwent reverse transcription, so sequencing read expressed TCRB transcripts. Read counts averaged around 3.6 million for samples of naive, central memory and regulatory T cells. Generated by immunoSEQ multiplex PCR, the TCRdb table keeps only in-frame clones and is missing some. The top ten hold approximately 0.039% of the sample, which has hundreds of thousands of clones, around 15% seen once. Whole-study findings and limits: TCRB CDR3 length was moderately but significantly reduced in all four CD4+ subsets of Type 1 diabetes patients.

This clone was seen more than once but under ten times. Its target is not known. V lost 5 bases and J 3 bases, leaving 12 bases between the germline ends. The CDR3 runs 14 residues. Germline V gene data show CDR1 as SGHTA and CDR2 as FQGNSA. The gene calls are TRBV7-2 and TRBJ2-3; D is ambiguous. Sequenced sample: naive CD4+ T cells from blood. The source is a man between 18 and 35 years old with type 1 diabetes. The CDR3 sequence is CASSQSMGTDTQYF. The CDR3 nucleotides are TGTGCCAGCAGCCAAAGTATGGGGACAGATACGCAGTATTTT.